This entry concerns a single T cell receptor (beta chain). No antigen is known for it. Stated treatment: oral pan-JAK inhibitor, 5-10 mg twice daily. Collected material from alopecia areata patients comprised lesional scalp punch biopsies and peripheral blood. The sequencing template was cDNA reverse transcribed from extracted RNA. Data came from immunoSEQ multiplex PCR; TCRdb stores just in-frame clones and leaves some out. The sample lists approximately 210,000 clones, over 55% occurring once. This sample was taken from a study of CD8+ T cells in alopecia areata. The study's findings and limits: Researchers reported that TCR sharing among patients proved less clear than in mice, possibly HLA-linked.

The source was CD4+ T cells sorted from blood, collected at week 24, from a patient treated with tofacitinib. The TCR comes from a human donor with alopecia areata.

This CDR3 is CASSDQGMATEAFF. Here the CDR3 DNA reads TGTGCCAGCAGTGATCAGGGTATGGCCACTGAAGCTTTCTTT. The gene calls are TRBV2 and TRBJ1-1, with D perhaps matching TRBD1 (5 bases). The CDR3 consists of 14 residues. Trimming removed 3 bases at V and 4 bases at J, with 12 bases between. Germline V CDR1 and CDR2: SNHLY, FYNNEI.